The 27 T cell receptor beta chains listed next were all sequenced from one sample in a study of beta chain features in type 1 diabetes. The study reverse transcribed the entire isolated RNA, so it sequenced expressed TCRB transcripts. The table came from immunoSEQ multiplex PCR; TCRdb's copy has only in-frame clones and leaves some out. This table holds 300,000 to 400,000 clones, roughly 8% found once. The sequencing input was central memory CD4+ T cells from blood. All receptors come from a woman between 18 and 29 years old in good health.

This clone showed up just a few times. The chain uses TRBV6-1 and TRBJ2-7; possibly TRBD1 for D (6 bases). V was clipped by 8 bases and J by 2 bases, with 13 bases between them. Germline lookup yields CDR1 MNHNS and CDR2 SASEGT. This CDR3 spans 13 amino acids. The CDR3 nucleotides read TGTGCCAGCGGTGGGGACATTACCTACGAGCAGTACTTC. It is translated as CASGGDITYEQYF.

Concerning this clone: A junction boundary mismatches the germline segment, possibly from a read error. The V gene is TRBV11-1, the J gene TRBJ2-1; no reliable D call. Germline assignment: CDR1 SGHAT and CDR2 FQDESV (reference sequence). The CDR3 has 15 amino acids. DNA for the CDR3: TGTGCCAGCAGCTCATACACAGACGGTTACAATGAGCAGCTCTTC. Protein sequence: CASSSYTDGYNEQLF.

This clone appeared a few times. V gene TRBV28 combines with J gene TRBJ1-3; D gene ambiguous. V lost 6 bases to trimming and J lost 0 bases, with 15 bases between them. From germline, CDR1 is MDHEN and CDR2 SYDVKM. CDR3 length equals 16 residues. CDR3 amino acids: CASSPRLDHSGNTIYF. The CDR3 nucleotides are TGTGCCAGCAGCCCACGTTTGGACCACTCTGGAAACACCATATATTTT.

CDR3 nucleotide sequence: TGTGCCAGCAGTTTTAGTGGGGGCGCTTACGAGCAGTACTTC. Translation: CASSFSGGAYEQYF. The chain uses TRBV28 and TRBJ2-7, with a tentative D call TRBD1 (6 bases). The CDR3 is 14 amino acids. CDR1 and CDR2 from the germline V gene are MDHEN and SYDVKM. The V gene lost 3 bases and the J gene lost 4 bases, with 13 bases spanning the gap.

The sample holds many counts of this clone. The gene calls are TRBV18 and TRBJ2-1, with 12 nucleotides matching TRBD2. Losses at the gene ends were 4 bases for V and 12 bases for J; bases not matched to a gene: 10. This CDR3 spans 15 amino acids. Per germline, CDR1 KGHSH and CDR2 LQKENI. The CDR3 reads CASSLPSGRAQRQFF. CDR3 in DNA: TGTGCCAGCTCACTTCCTAGCGGGAGGGCCCAAAGGCAGTTCTTC.

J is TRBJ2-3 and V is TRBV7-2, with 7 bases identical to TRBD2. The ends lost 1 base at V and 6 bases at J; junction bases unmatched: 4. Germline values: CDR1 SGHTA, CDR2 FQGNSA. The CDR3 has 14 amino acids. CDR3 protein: CASSLVGGSDTQYF. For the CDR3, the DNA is TGTGCCAGCAGCTTAGTTGGCGGGAGTGATACGCAGTATTTT. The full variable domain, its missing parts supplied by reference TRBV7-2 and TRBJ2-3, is GAGVSQSPSNKVTEKGKDVELRCDPISGHTALYWYRQSLGQGLEFLIYFQGNSAPDKSGLPSDRFSAERTGGSVSTLTIQRTQQEDSAVYLCASSLVGGSDTQYFGPGTRLTVL.

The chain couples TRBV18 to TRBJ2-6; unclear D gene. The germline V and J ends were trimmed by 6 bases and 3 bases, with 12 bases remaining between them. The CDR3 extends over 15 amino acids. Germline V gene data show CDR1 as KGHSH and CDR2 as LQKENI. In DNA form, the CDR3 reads TGTGCCAGCTCGCATGCGGTAGTTGGGGCCAACGTCCTGACTTTC. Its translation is CASSHAVVGANVLTF.

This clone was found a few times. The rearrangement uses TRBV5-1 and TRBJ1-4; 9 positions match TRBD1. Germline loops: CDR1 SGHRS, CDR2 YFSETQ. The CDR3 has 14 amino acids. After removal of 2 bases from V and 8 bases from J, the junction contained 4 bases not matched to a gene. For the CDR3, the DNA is TGCGCCAGCAGCTTCGGGACAGGGCGAGAAAAACTGTTTTTT. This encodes CASSFGTGREKLFF. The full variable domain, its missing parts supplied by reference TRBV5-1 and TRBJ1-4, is KAGVTQTPRYLIKTRGQQVTLSCSPISGHRSVSWYQQTPGQGLQFLFEYFSETQRNKGNFPGRFSGRQFSNSRSEMNVSTLELGDSALYLCASSFGTGREKLFFGSGTQLSVL.

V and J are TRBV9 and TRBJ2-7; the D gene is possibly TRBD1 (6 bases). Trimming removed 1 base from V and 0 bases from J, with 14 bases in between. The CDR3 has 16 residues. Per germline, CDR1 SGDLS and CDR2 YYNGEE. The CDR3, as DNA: TGTGCCAGCAGCGTACTCGGGACATCGAGCTCCTACGAGCAGTACTTC. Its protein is CASSVLGTSSSYEQYF.

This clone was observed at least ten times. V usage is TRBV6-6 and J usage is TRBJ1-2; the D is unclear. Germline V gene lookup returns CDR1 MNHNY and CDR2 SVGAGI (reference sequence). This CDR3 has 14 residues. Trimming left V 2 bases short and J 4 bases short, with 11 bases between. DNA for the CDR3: TGTGCCAGCAGTTACGGGCAGAGCACCTATGGCTACACCTTC. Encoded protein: CASSYGQSTYGYTF.

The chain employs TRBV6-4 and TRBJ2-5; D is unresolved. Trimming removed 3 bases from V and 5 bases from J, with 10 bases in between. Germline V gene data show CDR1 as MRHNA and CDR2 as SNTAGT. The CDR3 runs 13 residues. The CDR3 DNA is TGTGCCAGCAGTGAACAGTTCGGGGAGACCCAGTACTTC. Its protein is CASSEQFGETQYF.

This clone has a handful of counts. The CDR3 protein is CSASRVTEAFF. Written as DNA, the CDR3 is TGCAGTGCCAGCAGGGTCACTGAAGCTTTCTTT. The V gene is TRBV20-1, the J gene TRBJ1-1; D possibly corresponds to TRBD1 (5 bases). The V end was cut by 6 bases, the J end by 4 bases, with 9 bases between. The germline V gene has CDR1 DFQATT and CDR2 SNEGSKA (reference sequence). The CDR3 consists of 11 residues.

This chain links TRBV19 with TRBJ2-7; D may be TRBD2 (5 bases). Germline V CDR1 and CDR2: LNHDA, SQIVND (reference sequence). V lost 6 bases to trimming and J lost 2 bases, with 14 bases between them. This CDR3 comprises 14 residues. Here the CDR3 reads CASSGLYPPYEQYF. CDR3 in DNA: TGTGCCAGTAGCGGACTTTATCCCCCCTACGAGCAGTACTTC.

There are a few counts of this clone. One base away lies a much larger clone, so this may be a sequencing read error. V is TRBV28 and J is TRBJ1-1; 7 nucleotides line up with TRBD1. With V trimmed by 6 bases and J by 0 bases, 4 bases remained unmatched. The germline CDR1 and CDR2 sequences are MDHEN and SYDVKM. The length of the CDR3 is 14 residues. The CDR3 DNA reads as TGTGCCAGCAGCGCGGGACAGCTGAACACTGAAGCTTTCTTT. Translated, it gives CASSAGQLNTEAFF. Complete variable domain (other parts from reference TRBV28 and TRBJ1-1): DVKVTQSSRYLVKRTGEKVFLECVQDMDHENMFWYRQDPGLGLRLIYFSYDVKMKEKGDIPEGYSVSREKKERFSLILESASTNQTSMYLCASSAGQLNTEAFFGQGTRLTVV.

CDR3 nucleotide sequence: TGTGCCAGCAGTACCGGGACAGCGTACTACGAGCAGTACTTC. Amino acids: CASSTGTAYYEQYF. J is TRBJ2-7 and V is TRBV5-6; 7 nucleotides match TRBD1. Unmatched junction bases numbered 8, after V lost 5 bases and J lost 3 bases. The CDR3 is 14 residues long. Germline V lookup: CDR1 SGHDT, CDR2 YYEEEE.

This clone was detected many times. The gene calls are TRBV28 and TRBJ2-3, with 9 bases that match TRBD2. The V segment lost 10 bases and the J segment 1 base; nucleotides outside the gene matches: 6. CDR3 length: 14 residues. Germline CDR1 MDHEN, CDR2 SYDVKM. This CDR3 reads CATGTSLGTDTQYF. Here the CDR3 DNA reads TGTGCCACCGGGACTAGCTTGGGCACAGATACGCAGTATTTT.

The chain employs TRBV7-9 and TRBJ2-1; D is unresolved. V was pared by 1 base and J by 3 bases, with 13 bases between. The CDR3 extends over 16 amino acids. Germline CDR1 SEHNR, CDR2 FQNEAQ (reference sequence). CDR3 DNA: TGTGCCAGCAGCTTAGATGTCCCCTGGAGCTACAATGAGCAGTTCTTC. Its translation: CASSLDVPWSYNEQFF.

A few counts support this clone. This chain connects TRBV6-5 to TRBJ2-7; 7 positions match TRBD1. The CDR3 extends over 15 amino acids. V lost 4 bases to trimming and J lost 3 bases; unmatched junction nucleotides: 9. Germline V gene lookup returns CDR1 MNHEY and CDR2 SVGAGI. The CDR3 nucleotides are TGTGCCAGCAGTTTATTCCCGAGGGGGCTCTACGAGCAGTACTTC. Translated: CASSLFPRGLYEQYF.

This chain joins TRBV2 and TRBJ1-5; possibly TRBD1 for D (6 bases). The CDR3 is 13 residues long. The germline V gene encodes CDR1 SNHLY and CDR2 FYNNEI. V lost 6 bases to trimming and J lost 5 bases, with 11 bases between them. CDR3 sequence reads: CASRRTADQPQHF. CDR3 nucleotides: TGTGCCAGCAGGAGGACAGCCGATCAGCCCCAGCATTTT.

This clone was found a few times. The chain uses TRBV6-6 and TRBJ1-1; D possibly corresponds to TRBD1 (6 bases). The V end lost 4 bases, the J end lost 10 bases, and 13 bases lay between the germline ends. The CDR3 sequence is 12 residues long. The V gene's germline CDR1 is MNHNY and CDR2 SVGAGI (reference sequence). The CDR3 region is CASSSREQGAFF. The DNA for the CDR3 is TGTGCCAGCAGTTCCAGGGAACAGGGAGCTTTCTTT.

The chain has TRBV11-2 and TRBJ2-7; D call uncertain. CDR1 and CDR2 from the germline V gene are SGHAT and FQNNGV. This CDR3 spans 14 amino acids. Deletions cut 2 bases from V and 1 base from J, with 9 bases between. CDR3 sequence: CASSLNKGSYEQYF. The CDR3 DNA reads TGTGCCAGCAGCTTAAATAAGGGTTCCTACGAGCAGTACTTC.

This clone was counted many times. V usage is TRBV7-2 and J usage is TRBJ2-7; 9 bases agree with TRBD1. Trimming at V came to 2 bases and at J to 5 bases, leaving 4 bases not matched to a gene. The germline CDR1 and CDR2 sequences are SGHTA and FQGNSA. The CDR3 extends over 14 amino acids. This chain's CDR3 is CASSLYRGRDEQYF. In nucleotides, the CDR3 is TGTGCCAGCAGCTTATACAGGGGGCGTGACGAGCAGTACTTC.

CDR3 protein: CASSLAGGGGETQYF. The DNA of the CDR3 is TGTGCCAGCAGCCTAGCGGGAGGAGGAGGAGAGACCCAGTACTTC. V is TRBV5-4 and J is TRBJ2-7, with 11 bases matching TRBD2. The closer fit of TRBJ2-5 to the DNA end suggests the J call may be wrong. Germline CDR1 and CDR2: SGHNT and YYREEE (reference sequence). This CDR3 is built from 15 residues.

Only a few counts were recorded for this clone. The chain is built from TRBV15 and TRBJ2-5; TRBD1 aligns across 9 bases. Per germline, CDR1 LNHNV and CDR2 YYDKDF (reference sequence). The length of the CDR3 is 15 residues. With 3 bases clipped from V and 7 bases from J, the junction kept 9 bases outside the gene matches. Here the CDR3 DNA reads TGTGCCACCAGCAGGCCGGGACAGGGATTCGGGACCCAGTACTTC. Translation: CATSRPGQGFGTQYF.

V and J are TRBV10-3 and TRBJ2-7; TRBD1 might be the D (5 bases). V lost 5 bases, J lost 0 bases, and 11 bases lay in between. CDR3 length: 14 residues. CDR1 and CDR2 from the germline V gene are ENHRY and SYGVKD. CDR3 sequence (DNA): TGTGCCATCAGTTTGGCAGGGAACTCCTACGAGCAGTACTTC. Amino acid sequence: CAISLAGNSYEQYF.

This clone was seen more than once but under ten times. Here the CDR3 DNA reads TGTGCCAGCAGTATTCAGGGTTTGCAAGGCTACACCTTC. Amino acids: CASSIQGLQGYTF. The rearrangement joins TRBV6-1 to TRBJ1-2; possibly TRBD1 for D (5 bases). The CDR3 has 13 amino acids. V was cut by 5 bases and J by 8 bases, with 15 bases left in between. The germline V gene encodes CDR1 MNHNS and CDR2 SASEGT.

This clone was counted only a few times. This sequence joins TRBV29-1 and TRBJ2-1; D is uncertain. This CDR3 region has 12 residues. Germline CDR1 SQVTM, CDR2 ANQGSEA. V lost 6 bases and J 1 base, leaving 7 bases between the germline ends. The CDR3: CSVASSYNEQFF. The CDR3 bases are TGCAGCGTGGCTAGTTCCTACAATGAGCAGTTCTTC.